This T cell receptor (beta chain) was sequenced during a study of regulatory T cells in long-lasting Graves disease. Study at large: Persistent Graves' disease required over 5 years of antithyroid drugs and positive TSH receptor antibodies.

Time point given: persistent/refractory GD, antithyroid drugs over 5 years with positive TRAb. Preparation of the TCR library used RNA extracted from PBMCs. From each patient, around 8.7 milliliters of peripheral blood was drawn and collected into an EDTA anticoagulant tube. Turning to this clonotype: Antigen: not known.

Study-level points and caveats: Small numbers of samples may have cut accuracy. Persistent disease preferred TRBV28, TRBJ1-2 and TRBJ2-5; new disease, TRBV20-1 and TRBJ2-1.

According to the study, TCR beta libraries were built with iRepertoire HTBI primers and CDR3-region Arm-PCR. TCRdb recomputed calls from the multiplex PCR reads with MiXCR, one row per CDR3 protein. Among more than 300,000 distinct CDR3 sequences listed, roughly 25% were seen once. Germline CDR1 and CDR2: MRHNA and SNTAGT. V gave up 6 bases and J gave up 3 bases; unmatched junction bases: 10. This CDR3 is 15 amino acids long. The clonotype comes from a middle-aged woman with Graves disease. The V and J genes are TRBV6-4 and TRBJ1-1; 7 nucleotides align to TRBD1. The sequences come from peripheral blood mononuclear cells (PBMCs), collected when the disease was refractory, from a patient treated with antithyroid drugs. The CDR3 region has the DNA TGTGCCAGCAGCGCCTCAGGGGGTGGGTACACTGAAGCTTTCTTT. Translating gives CASSASGGGYTEAFF.